The present T cell receptor (beta chain) was sequenced within a study of patients and donors after allogeneic stem cell transplantation. TCRdb reprocessed the RT-PCR reads with MiXCR, giving one entry per CDR3 protein. Of 900,000 to 1,000,000 distinct CDR3 sequences in the sample, roughly 18% were seen once. The germline V and J ends were trimmed by 6 bases and 4 bases, with 24 bases remaining between them. The germline V gene has CDR1 MNHEY and CDR2 SMNVEV (reference sequence). The CDR3 totals 17 residues. A few counts support this clonotype. Sequenced: blood, either unsorted or a sorted T cell fraction (not recorded which). The chain is built from TRBV27 and TRBJ1-2, with D uncertain. The clonotype was recovered from a human donor who was either an allogeneic HSCT recipient or a stem cell or donor lymphocyte infusion donor (not recorded which). It is not recorded whose cells these are; they may come from a transplant donor. The CDR3 nucleotides are TGTGCCAGCAGCCTCGAGGCAATGTATCGGGGAATCTATGGCTACACCTTC. Its translation: CASSLEAMYRGIYGYTF.